A selection of T cell receptor beta chains follows, all from one sample in a study of naive and memory T cell subsets. TCRdb fed the UMI-ligation and nested PCR reads into MiXCR, producing one record per CDR3 protein. Among roughly 83,000 distinct CDR3 sequences listed, roughly 12% were seen once. Material for sequencing was naive CD4+ T cells from blood. Source of these receptors: a human donor in good health. Each CDR3 is given with its conserved first and last residue. The D gene is left open where the match is weak. Size tells how often a clone was seen (once, few, many) or the class of an expanded clone, and some rows leave it out.

V,J,size,D,DNA,CDR3
TRBV14,TRBJ2-3,few,TRBD2,TGTGCCAGCAGCCAAGGACTAGCGGGGGGACCTACGCAGTATTTT,CASSQGLAGGPTQYF
TRBV7-8,TRBJ1-1,few,.,TGTGCCAGCAGCCCCCAGAGCTCTGCTGAAGCTTTCTTT,CASSPQSSAEAFF
TRBV5-4,TRBJ2-1,.,TRBD2,TGTGCCAGCAGCTTGGGACTAGCGGGAGGGTTTGGTGAGCAGTTCTTC,CASSLGLAGGFGEQFF
TRBV27,TRBJ2-5,.,.,TGTGCCAGCAGTCCCCTCGCACTCAGGACCCAGTACTTC,CASSPLALRTQYF
TRBV2,TRBJ1-5,.,TRBD1,TGTGCCAGCAGTCGGGGGACAGGAGTTAATCAGCCCCAGCATTTT,CASSRGTGVNQPQHF
TRBV30,TRBJ1-2,many,.,TGTGCCTGGAGACCCCAAACCTATGGCTACACCTTC,CAWRPQTYGYTF
TRBV20-1,TRBJ2-1,many,TRBD1,TGCAGTGCCCCGGACAGGGGCAATGAGCAGTTCTTC,CSAPDRGNEQFF
TRBV20-1,TRBJ1-6,many,.,TGCAGTGCTAGAGATAAGGGCAGGGAAAATTCACCCCTCCACTTT,CSARDKGRENSPLHF
TRBV4-1,TRBJ2-2,few,.,TGCGCCAGCAGCCCGGGGGCGTGGGGTAGTGACACCGGGGAGCTGTTTTTT,CASSPGAWGSDTGELFF
TRBV27,TRBJ2-7,.,TRBD1,TGTGCCAGCAGTTTACTAGGCCAGGGGGCCACAAACGAGCAGTACTTC,CASSLLGQGATNEQYF
TRBV4-2,TRBJ1-1,few,.,TGTGCCAGCAGCCAACCCAACCCAGGGACAAGGAACACTGAAGCTTTCTTT,CASSQPNPGTRNTEAFF
TRBV28,TRBJ1-5,many,TRBD1,TGTGCCAGCAGTCCGGGACAGGGGGGCCATCAGCCCCAGCATTTT,CASSPGQGGHQPQHF
TRBV7-2,TRBJ2-1,.,TRBD2,TGTGCCAGCAGCAAAGTCGTTAGCGGGGGGGCACAGGGTGAGCAGTTCTTC,CASSKVVSGGAQGEQFF
TRBV28,TRBJ1-1,many,.,TGTGCCAGCAGTTTGTCCAGGGGTCCCCCAGCGGAAGCTTTCTTT,CASSLSRGPPAEAFF
TRBV20-1,TRBJ1-6,few,.,TGCAGTGCTAGAGTGGTCAGTCAAAGCTCCTATAATTCACCCCTCCACTTT,CSARVVSQSSYNSPLHF
TRBV7-2,TRBJ2-1,many,.,TGTGCCAGCAGCTTAGCGGAAGAGCAGTTCTTC,CASSLAEEQFF
TRBV7-9,TRBJ2-1,.,TRBD2,TGTGCCAGCAGCCCAGCCCCTCGGACTAGCGGAGATGAGCAGTTCTTC,CASSPAPRTSGDEQFF
TRBV19,TRBJ1-5,many,.,TGTGCCAGTAGTATAGATGCAGGCCTAAATCAGCCCCAGCATTTT,CASSIDAGLNQPQHF
TRBV12-3/TRBV12-4,TRBJ2-3,few,TRBD1,TGTGCCAGCAGCCATAGGACAGGGGCAGATACGCAGTATTTT,CASSHRTGADTQYF
TRBV19,TRBJ1-5,many,TRBD1,TGTGCCAGTAGCACCGGGACAGGGCGGGGAAATAGCAATCAGCCCCAGCATTTT,CASSTGTGRGNSNQPQHF
TRBV7-2,TRBJ1-1,.,TRBD1,TGTGCCAGCAGCCGGACGACAGGGCCCACTGAAGCTTTCTTT,CASSRTTGPTEAFF
TRBV19,TRBJ2-7,few,.,TGTGCCAGTAGCATGGCGGATAACTACGAGCAGTACTTC,CASSMADNYEQYF
TRBV7-9,TRBJ2-2,many,.,TGTGCCAGCAGCTTCGCGGACGCCGCGAACACCGGGGAGCTGTTTTTT,CASSFADAANTGELFF
TRBV12-3/TRBV12-4,TRBJ2-2,.,TRBD2,TGTGCCAGCAGACCCGGACTAGCGGCCACCGGGGAGCTGTTTTTT,CASRPGLAATGELFF
TRBV4-2,TRBJ2-2,.,TRBD2,TGTGCCAGCAGCCAAGAAGCGGGAACCGGGGAGCTGTTTTTT,CASSQEAGTGELFF
TRBV18,TRBJ2-1,many,TRBD2,TGTGCCAGCTCACCACCGACTAGCGGCAATGAGCAGTTCTTC,CASSPPTSGNEQFF
TRBV5-1,TRBJ1-6,.,.,TGCGCCAGCAGCTTGGAGGGGCATAATTCACCCCTCCACTTT,CASSLEGHNSPLHF
TRBV4-2,TRBJ1-5,few,.,TGTGCCAGCAGCCGGGACCCAGGGACCTCTAATCAGCCCCAGCATTTT,CASSRDPGTSNQPQHF
TRBV18,TRBJ2-5,few,.,TGTGCCAGCACTCACCGGCCGGGGGAGACCCAGTACTTC,CASTHRPGETQYF
TRBV6-2/TRBV6-3,TRBJ2-5,many,TRBD2,TGTGCCAGCAGTTCCGGGACTAGCGGGGGAATTGTTGAGACCCAGTACTTC,CASSSGTSGGIVETQYF
TRBV10-3,TRBJ1-5,.,.,TGTGCCATCTCTAGGGATAGCAATCAGCCCCAGCATTTT,CAISRDSNQPQHF
TRBV7-8,TRBJ2-3,.,.,TGTGCCAGCAGCCGTCGGCGGCTACCGGACTGGGATACGCAGTATTTT,CASSRRRLPDWDTQYF
TRBV4-3,TRBJ1-4,few,.,TGCGCCAGCAGCCAAGATCTCCAGTGGGGGGAAAAACTGTTTTTT,CASSQDLQWGEKLFF
TRBV7-3,TRBJ2-1,many,.,TGTGCCAGCAGCTTAACAGACGGGATCCCCAATGAGCAGTTCTTC,CASSLTDGIPNEQFF
TRBV12-3/TRBV12-4,TRBJ2-1,.,TRBD2,TGTGCCAGCAGTTTAGGGGGACTAGGTCGGTATGAGCAGTTCTTC,CASSLGGLGRYEQFF
TRBV7-9,TRBJ1-1,many,TRBD1,TGTGCCAGCAGCTCACAGGGGGCGGACACTGAAGCTTTCTTT,CASSSQGADTEAFF
TRBV2,TRBJ2-3,many,.,TGTGCCAGCAGTGAGAAGGGGGGTACGCAGTATTTT,CASSEKGGTQYF
TRBV6-2/TRBV6-3,TRBJ2-2,.,.,TGTGCCAGCGGGAGGCCGGAGCTGTTTTTT,CASGRPELFF
TRBV6-2/TRBV6-3,TRBJ2-3,many,.,TGTGCCAGCAGGAGGGACAGCACAGATACGCAGTATTTT,CASRRDSTDTQYF
TRBV5-1,TRBJ2-1,.,.,TGCGCCAGCAGCGCGCGGAGCCCCGATAGGGAGCAGTTCTTC,CASSARSPDREQFF
TRBV5-8,TRBJ1-5,few,.,TGTGCCAGCAGCCGCGACAGCACTTATAGCAATCAGCCCCAGCATTTT,CASSRDSTYSNQPQHF
TRBV20-1,TRBJ1-5,.,TRBD1,TGCAGTGCTGCTTCAGACAGGGGATTACAGCCCCAGCATTTT,CSAASDRGLQPQHF
TRBV28,TRBJ1-3,many,.,TGTGCCAGCAGTTACCACGGGGGGGCTGGGGACACCATATATTTT,CASSYHGGAGDTIYF
TRBV30,TRBJ2-7,.,.,TGTGCCTGGAGTGTACTTCTTAGACCCTACGAGCAGTACTTC,CAWSVLLRPYEQYF
TRBV6-5,TRBJ2-3,many,.,TGTGCCAGCAGTTACTCCCTAGTGGCAGATACGCAGTATTTT,CASSYSLVADTQYF
TRBV20-1,TRBJ2-6,many,.,TGCAGTGCTAGAGACGGGTCTGGGGCCAACGTCCTGACTTTC,CSARDGSGANVLTF
TRBV2,TRBJ2-3,.,TRBD1,TGTGCCAGCTCTGGACAGGGAAGAACAGATACGCAGTATTTT,CASSGQGRTDTQYF
TRBV24-1,TRBJ1-2,few,.,TGTGCCACCAGTGATCGTTCGGGCAGGAACTATGGCTACACCTTC,CATSDRSGRNYGYTF
TRBV20-1,TRBJ1-3,.,.,TGCAGTGCTAGAGAAAGAGGAGAAAACACCATATATTTT,CSARERGENTIYF
TRBV28,TRBJ2-5,many,.,TGTGCCAGCAGTTTCCACGGCACGGTTGGAGAGACCCAGTACTTC,CASSFHGTVGETQYF
TRBV7-8,TRBJ2-7,.,TRBD2,TGTGCCAGCAGCTGGCCCTCGTCTAGCGGGGTTACCTACGAGCAGTACTTC,CASSWPSSSGVTYEQYF
TRBV28,TRBJ1-6,many,.,TGTGCCAGCAGTAAGCAGGCAGGGGATCTTAGGTCACCCCTCCACTTT,CASSKQAGDLRSPLHF
TRBV5-1,TRBJ2-7,.,TRBD2,TGCGCCAGCAGCCCCACTAGCGTGGAGTACGAGCAGTACTTC,CASSPTSVEYEQYF
TRBV12-3/TRBV12-4,TRBJ2-3,few,.,TGTGCCAGCCTCTCAGGGAGCACAGATACGCAGTATTTT,CASLSGSTDTQYF